This TCR beta chain was sequenced during a study of PD-1 blockade in classical Hodgkin lymphoma. Study background: Administration of nivolumab to patients was at 3 mg/kg intravenously every 2 weeks.

Study observations and caveats: CD4+ but not CD8+ TCR diversity rose significantly by C4D1.

Measured with immunoSEQ multiplex PCR; TCRdb has only the in-frame clones, and not every one. The sample records 45,000 to 50,000 clones, around three quarters being singletons. Brentuximab vedotin exposure varied, and every patient relapsed after autologous stem cell transplantation. For this clone: Its cognate antigen is unknown.

The CDR3 extends over 13 amino acids. Germline values: CDR1 SGHRS, CDR2 YFSETQ. Trimming removed 4 bases from V and 4 bases from J, with 8 bases in between. The sequences come from peripheral blood mononuclear cells (PBMCs), collected before the second cycle of nivolumab. The chain joins TRBV5-1 to TRBJ2-2; a weak D match, TRBD2 (6 bases). The receptor was isolated from a human donor with classical Hodgkin lymphoma. The CDR3 nucleotides are TGCGCCAGCAGCGAGGGAGGCACCGGGGAGCTGTTTTTT. Protein: CASSEGGTGELFF.